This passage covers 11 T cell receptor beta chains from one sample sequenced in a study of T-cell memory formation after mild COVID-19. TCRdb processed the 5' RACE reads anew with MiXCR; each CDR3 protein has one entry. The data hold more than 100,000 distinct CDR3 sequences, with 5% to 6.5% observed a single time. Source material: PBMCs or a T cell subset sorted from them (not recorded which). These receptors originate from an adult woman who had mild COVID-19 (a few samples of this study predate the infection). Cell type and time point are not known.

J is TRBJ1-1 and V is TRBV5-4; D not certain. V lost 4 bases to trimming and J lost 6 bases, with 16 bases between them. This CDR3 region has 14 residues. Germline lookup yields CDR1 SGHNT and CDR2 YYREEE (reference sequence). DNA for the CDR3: TGTGCCAGCAGCCCTAGTTCGGCAGGTCCTGAAGCTTTCTTT. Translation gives CASSPSSAGPEAFF.

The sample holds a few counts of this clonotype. In DNA form, the CDR3 reads TGCGCCAGCAGCTTGCGGGGACAGGCCTTCGGTGAGACCCAGTACTTC. Protein: CASSLRGQAFGETQYF. The rearrangement uses TRBV5-1 and TRBJ2-5, with 8 nucleotides matching TRBD1. Germline V gene sequence: CDR1 SGHRS, CDR2 YFSETQ. Trimming took 1 base from V and 5 from J; bases not matched to a gene: 10. This CDR3 has 16 residues.

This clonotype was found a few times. CDR3 sequence reads: CASSWTGATGNEQFF. CDR3 bases: TGTGCCAGCAGTTGGACAGGGGCTACAGGGAATGAGCAGTTCTTC. V is TRBV12-3 or TRBV12-4 and J is TRBJ2-1; 9 bases agree with TRBD1. This CDR3 has 15 amino acids. The junction had 8 bases not matched to a gene; V was cut back by 4 bases and J by 7 bases.

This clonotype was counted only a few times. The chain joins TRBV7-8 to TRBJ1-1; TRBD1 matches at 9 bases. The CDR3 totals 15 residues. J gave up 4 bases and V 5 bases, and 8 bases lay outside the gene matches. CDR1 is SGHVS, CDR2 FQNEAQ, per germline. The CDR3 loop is CASSLIGGQGTEAFF. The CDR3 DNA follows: TGTGCCAGCAGCCTCATCGGGGGACAGGGCACTGAAGCTTTCTTT.

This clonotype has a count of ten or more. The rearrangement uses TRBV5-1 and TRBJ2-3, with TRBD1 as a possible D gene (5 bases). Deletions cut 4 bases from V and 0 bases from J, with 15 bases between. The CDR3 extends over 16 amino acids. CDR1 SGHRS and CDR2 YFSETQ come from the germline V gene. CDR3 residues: CASSVGVGASTDTQYF. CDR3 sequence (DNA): TGCGCCAGCAGCGTTGGAGTAGGGGCCAGCACAGATACGCAGTATTTT.

The chain's CDR3 is CAISPGQRNEQFF. The CDR3, as DNA: TGTGCCATTAGTCCGGGACAGCGCAATGAGCAGTTCTTC. V is TRBV12-3 or TRBV12-4 and J is TRBJ2-1; 7 nucleotides agree with TRBD1. The V segment lost 10 bases and the J segment 6 bases; nucleotides outside the gene matches: 9. The CDR3 spans 13 residues.

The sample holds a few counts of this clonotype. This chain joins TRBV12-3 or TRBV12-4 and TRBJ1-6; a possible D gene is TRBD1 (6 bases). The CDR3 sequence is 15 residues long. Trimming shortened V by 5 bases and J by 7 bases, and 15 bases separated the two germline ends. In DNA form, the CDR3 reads TGTGCCAGCAGTCCCTCCGACAGGAAGAATTCACCCCTCCACTTT. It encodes CASSPSDRKNSPLHF.

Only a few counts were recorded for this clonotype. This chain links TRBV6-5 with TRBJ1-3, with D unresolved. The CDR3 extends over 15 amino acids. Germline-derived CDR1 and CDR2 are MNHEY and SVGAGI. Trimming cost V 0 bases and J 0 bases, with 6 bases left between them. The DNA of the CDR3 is TGTGCCAGCAGTTACTCAGGTGACTCTGGAAACACCATATATTTT. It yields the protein CASSYSGDSGNTIYF.

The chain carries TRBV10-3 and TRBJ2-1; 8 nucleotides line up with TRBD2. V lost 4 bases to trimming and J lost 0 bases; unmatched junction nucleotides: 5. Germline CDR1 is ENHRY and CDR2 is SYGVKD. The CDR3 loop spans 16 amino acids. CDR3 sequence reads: CAISGSGGRSYNEQFF. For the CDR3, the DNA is TGTGCCATCAGTGGGAGCGGGGGCCGCTCCTACAATGAGCAGTTCTTC.

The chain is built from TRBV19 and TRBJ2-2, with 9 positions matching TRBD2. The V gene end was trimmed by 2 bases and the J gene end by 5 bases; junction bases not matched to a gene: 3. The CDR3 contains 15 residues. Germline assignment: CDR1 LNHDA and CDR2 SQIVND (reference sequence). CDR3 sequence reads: CASSILAGVTGELFF. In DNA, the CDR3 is TGTGCCAGTAGTATATTAGCGGGAGTGACCGGGGAGCTGTTTTTT.

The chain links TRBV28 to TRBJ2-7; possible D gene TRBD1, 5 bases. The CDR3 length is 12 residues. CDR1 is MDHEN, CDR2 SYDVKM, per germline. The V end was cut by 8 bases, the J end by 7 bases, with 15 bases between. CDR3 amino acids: CASESQGGEQYF. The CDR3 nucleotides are TGTGCCAGCGAGTCCCAGGGTGGGGAGCAGTACTTC.